This TCR beta chain was documented in a study of cytomegalovirus exposure and HLA in healthy donors. The CDR3 is made up of 17 amino acids. Germline loops: CDR1 KGHSH, CDR2 LQKENI. The PCR used 60 Vbeta and 13 Jbeta primers. Measured with immunoSEQ multiplex PCR; TCRdb has only the in-frame clones, and not every one. The sample has 120,000 or so clones; approximately 81% are singletons. In regard to this clone: Relative to the germline gene, one junction end is altered; a read error may explain this.

The chain links TRBV18 to TRBJ1-4, with 7 bases fitting TRBD1. Sequences were obtained from PBMCs. This receptor was taken from a man younger than 35 in good health and CMV-seropositive. The CDR3 DNA is TGTGCCAGCTCAACAGGACAGGCGAACTTGAGTGTTGAAAAACCGTTTTTT. As protein: CASSTGQANLSVEKPFF.